This T cell receptor (beta chain) was recorded in a study of T cell responses to AZD1222 COVID-19 vaccine. Study overall: Both about-4-week and about-12-week second-dose recipients were combined.

Trimming pared 4 bases from V and 2 bases from J, leaving 15 bases between. The CDR3 is 15 residues long. Germline V gene lookup returns CDR1 LGHDT and CDR2 YNNKEL (reference sequence). With regard to this clone: The antigen is undetermined.

General study results and limits: Donors, mostly white British, included more females; clonal diversity was possibly underestimated.

The repertoire was sequenced with immunoSEQ multiplex PCR; TCRdb's copy has only in-frame clones and lacks some. The sample includes just over 70,000 clones, 85% of them seen just once. The sequence was obtained from an adult in good health. This specimen was peripheral blood, taken on day 0 of AZD1222 vaccination. The genes are TRBV3-1 (or the pseudogene TRBV3-2) and TRBJ2-7; D not resolved. The CDR3 coding sequence is TGTGCCAGCAGCCTCAAGTGGGGAAACGCCTACGAGCAGTACTTC. It codes for CASSLKWGNAYEQYF.